This TCR beta chain was identified in a study of blood T cell repertoires in COVID-19. Using immunoSEQ multiplex PCR, the repertoire was profiled, and TCRdb retains in-frame clones only, with some absent. The data show roughly 100,000 clones, 80% to 90% seen once. V dropped 4 bases and J dropped 7 bases, with 12 bases sitting between them. CDR3 length: 12 amino acids. The germline CDR1 and CDR2 sequences are SGDLS and YYNGEE. The material sequenced was peripheral blood. This TCR was sampled from a woman in her 70s with acute or convalescent COVID-19. This chain connects TRBV9 to TRBJ2-7; possibly TRBD2 for D (6 bases). The CDR3 loop is CASSPAAGEQYF. As DNA, the CDR3 is TGTGCCAGCAGCCCTGCGGCGGGAGAGCAGTACTTC. Complete variable domain (other parts from reference TRBV9 and TRBJ2-7): DSGVTQTPKHLITATGQRVTLRCSPRSGDLSVYWYQQSLDQGLQFLIQYYNGEERAKGNILERFSAQQFPDLHSELNLSSLELGDSALYFCASSPAAGEQYFGPGTRLTVT.